The present TCR beta chain was sequenced within a study of cytomegalovirus exposure and HLA in healthy donors. From germline, CDR1 is SEHNR and CDR2 FQNEAQ (reference sequence). This CDR3 is built from 17 residues. V was trimmed by 5 bases and J by 1 base, leaving 18 bases between them. Study-level results: As a later analysis showed, a missense DCLRE1C variant was linked to trimming of TCR beta V- and J-genes. Sequences of the TCR beta chain were said to predict the HLA-A and HLA-B alleles of most subjects accurately. In all likelihood, a cluster of highly shared sequence variants was a sequencing artifact. What a later analysis showed was that several of the most significant clusters appeared linked to common viral pathogens.

In its sample, this clone was seen once. Its antigen is not known. PCR primers comprised 60 Vbeta and 13 Jbeta primers. Produced via immunoSEQ multiplex PCR; TCRdb's table is partial and in-frame only. Among 75,000 to 95,000 clones, about three quarters were seen once, and the ten largest hold approximately 4.6%. V is TRBV7-9 and J is TRBJ2-4; TRBD1 is a possible D gene (6 bases). The TCR originated in a woman in her thirties or forties in good health and CMV-seropositive. The sequenced material came from PBMCs. The CDR3 DNA follows: TGTGCCAGCAGCCTAGTCGCCGGGCAGGGGGCCAAAAACATTCAGTACTTC. This gives the protein CASSLVAGQGAKNIQYF.